A selection of T cell receptor beta chains follows, all from one sample in a study of blood T cell repertoires in COVID-19. Clones were sequenced by immunoSEQ multiplex PCR, and TCRdb holds only the in-frame ones, with some missing. Among about 8,300 clones, over 75% were seen once, and the ten largest hold roughly a tenth. Material: peripheral blood. Source of these receptors: a human donor in a cohort sampled during active COVID-19. The CDR3 runs from the conserved cysteine through the conserved F or W. A D gene is named only where the DNA matches it firmly. Expanded clones are given a class, and other clones once, few, many or no size at all.

V gene	J gene	D gene	clone size	CDR3 protein	CDR3 DNA
TRBV28	TRBJ2-2	.	.	CASRTRGPGELFF	TGTGCCAGCAGAACCAGGGGCCCCGGGGAGCTGTTTTTT
TRBV27	TRBJ1-2	TRBD1	.	CASSQGAGGYTF	TGTGCCAGCAGTCAGGGGGCGGGTGGCTACACCTTC
TRBV5-1	TRBJ2-2	.	.	CASSFGFANTGELFF	TGCGCCAGCAGCTTCGGGTTCGCGAACACCGGGGAGCTGTTTTTT
TRBV6-1	TRBJ1-5	.	.	CASSEVQVEPQHF	TGTGCCAGCAGTGAAGTACAGGTGGAGCCCCAGCATTTT
TRBV11-3	TRBJ2-1	TRBD2	.	CASSLRLAEQFF	TGTGCCAGCAGCTTAAGACTAGCGGAGCAGTTCTTC
TRBV27	TRBJ2-1	.	.	CASTTTEGISYNEQFF	TGTGCCAGCACCACTACAGAGGGCATATCCTACAATGAGCAGTTCTTC
TRBV15	TRBJ2-1	.	few	CATSTGNRVDEQFF	TGTGCCACCAGCACCGGTAACAGGGTAGATGAGCAGTTCTTC
TRBV3-1/TRBV3-2	TRBJ1-2	.	.	CATLGWGRSYGYTF	TGTGCCACCCTCGGGTGGGGGCGCAGCTATGGCTACACCTTC
TRBV27	TRBJ2-7	.	.	CASSLYPVSYEQYF	TGTGCCAGCAGTTTATACCCAGTCAGCTACGAGCAGTACTTC
TRBV14	TRBJ1-2	.	.	CASSQGLNYGYTF	TGTGCCAGCAGCCAAGGACTTAACTATGGCTACACCTTC
TRBV4-1	TRBJ1-1	TRBD1	.	CASSPGGGTEAFF	TGCGCCAGCAGCCCAGGGGGCGGCACTGAAGCTTTCTTT
TRBV4-1	TRBJ2-7	TRBD1	.	CASSQQTGFDEQYF	TGCGCCAGCAGCCAACAGACAGGGTTCGACGAGCAGTACTTC
TRBV6-6	TRBJ1-1	.	.	CASSPRQNTEAFF	TGTGCCAGCAGCCCTAGGCAGAACACTGAAGCTTTCTTT
TRBV9	TRBJ2-2	.	.	CASSVRQGTGELFF	TGTGCCAGCAGCGTTCGGCAGGGTACCGGGGAGCTGTTTTTT
TRBV7-8	TRBJ2-1	.	.	CASSHPWREISYNEQFF	TGTGCCAGCAGCCACCCCTGGCGGGAAATATCCTACAATGAGCAGTTCTTC
TRBV7-8	TRBJ2-3	.	.	CASSLSGGSTDTQYF	TGTGCCAGCAGCTTAAGCGGCGGAAGCACAGATACGCAGTATTTT